These 15 T cell receptor beta chains were all obtained from the same sample, sequenced in a study of human versus mouse CDR3 diversity and MHC coevolution. Using immunoSEQ multiplex PCR, the repertoire was profiled, and TCRdb retains in-frame clones only, with some absent. The sample includes about 73,000 clones, 85% to 95% of them seen just once. Sequences were obtained from naive CD4+ T cells from blood. Subset given: CD45RO-negative CD62L-positive naive CD4 T cells. These receptors were collected from a person between 25 and 69 years old in good health.

The rearrangement links TRBV28 to TRBJ2-7; 13 bases are shared with TRBD2. CDR1 MDHEN and CDR2 SYDVKM come from the germline V gene. J lost 5 bases, V lost 5 bases, and 9 bases had no gene match. CDR3 length: 16 amino acids. The CDR3 nucleotides are TGTGCCAGCAGTAATCCACCCGGGACTAGCGGGAACGAGCAGTACTTC. It codes for CASSNPPGTSGNEQYF.

V usage is TRBV4-1 and J usage is TRBJ2-7; 7 nucleotides line up with TRBD1. V shed 5 bases, J shed 0 bases, and the junction held 4 bases outside the gene matches. Germline V gene lookup returns CDR1 MGHRA and CDR2 YSYEKL. The CDR3 covers 14 residues. In DNA form, the CDR3 reads TGCGCCAGCAGCAAACAGGGGATCTCCTACGAGCAGTACTTC. Protein sequence: CASSKQGISYEQYF.

The rearrangement uses TRBV19 and TRBJ2-1; TRBD2 is a possible D gene (5 bases). V lost 3 bases and J lost 0, with 12 bases in between. Germline V gives CDR1 LNHDA, CDR2 SQIVND (reference sequence). This CDR3 has 16 amino acids. The CDR3 DNA reads TGTGCCAGTAGTATGACGGGGTCGGGCTCCTACAATGAGCAGTTCTTC. This gives the protein CASSMTGSGSYNEQFF. Full variable domain (rest looked up from reference TRBV19 and TRBJ2-1): DGGITQSPKYLFRKEGQNVTLSCEQNLNHDAMYWYRQDPGQGLRLIYYSQIVNDFQKGDIAEGYSVSREKKESFPLTVTSAQKNPTAFYLCASSMTGSGSYNEQFFGPGTRLTVL.

The rearrangement joins TRBV6-5 to TRBJ2-3, with unresolved D. Trimming removed 0 bases from V and 2 bases from J, with 12 bases in between. CDR3 length: 16 amino acids. The germline V gene has CDR1 MNHEY and CDR2 SVGAGI. CDR3 residues: CASSYSSGVATDTQYF. CDR3 nucleotides: TGTGCCAGCAGTTACTCGTCCGGAGTCGCCACAGATACGCAGTATTTT.

J is TRBJ1-2 and V is TRBV10-3, with TRBD1 matching 8 bases. V was pared by 3 bases and J by 7 bases, with 7 bases of the junction left unmatched. The CDR3 runs to 14 residues. Looked up from germline, CDR1 is ENHRY and CDR2 is SYGVKD. The chain's CDR3 is CAISDQGATGGYTF. The CDR3 region has the DNA TGTGCCATCAGTGATCAGGGGGCTACGGGTGGCTACACCTTC.

The chain carries TRBV5-4 and TRBJ2-7, with 9 nucleotides matching TRBD2. Germline CDR1 reads SGHNT; CDR2 reads YYREEE (reference sequence). The CDR3 spans 15 residues. Trimming cost V 5 bases and J 5 bases; bases outside gene matches: 11. The chain's CDR3 is CASSWKLAGGDEQYF. The CDR3 DNA reads as TGTGCCAGCAGTTGGAAACTGGCGGGAGGGGACGAGCAGTACTTC.

This rearrangement joins TRBV28 to TRBJ1-2; 12 bases match TRBD1. The CDR3 consists of 15 residues. Germline V gene lookup returns CDR1 MDHEN and CDR2 SYDVKM. With 8 bases clipped from V and 6 bases from J, the junction kept 10 bases outside the gene matches. CDR3 bases: TGTGCCAGCGGCGGGACAGGGGGCTCTGGACATGGCTACACCTTC. Translating it yields CASGGTGGSGHGYTF.

The chain links TRBV6-4 to TRBJ2-7; a possible D gene is TRBD1 (5 bases). The CDR3 is 14 amino acids. The germline V and J ends were trimmed by 10 bases and 2 bases, with 18 bases remaining between them. CDR1 MRHNA and CDR2 SNTAGT come from the germline V gene. CDR3 bases: TGTGCCACCAGGGTCGGGCAGGGCCCCTACGAGCAGTACTTC. It is translated as CATRVGQGPYEQYF.

The V and J genes are TRBV28 and TRBJ2-7; 8 bases are a match to TRBD1. The CDR3 consists of 16 residues. Trimming removed 3 bases from V and 4 bases from J; junction bases left unmatched: 11. CDR1 is MDHEN, CDR2 SYDVKM, per germline. CDR3 protein: CASSFVRDRGTYEQYF. CDR3 DNA: TGTGCCAGCAGTTTTGTCCGAGACAGGGGAACGTACGAGCAGTACTTC.

The table lists this clone with a count of one. The CDR3 here is CASSHPGGNQPQHF. CDR3 sequence (DNA): TGCGCCAGCAGCCACCCAGGGGGCAATCAGCCCCAGCATTTT. The V call is TRBV4-1, the J call TRBJ1-5; the D gene is possibly TRBD1 (6 bases). V lost 3 bases and J 2 bases, leaving 8 bases between the germline ends. Germline lookup yields CDR1 MGHRA and CDR2 YSYEKL. CDR3 length: 14 residues.

CDR3 in amino acids: CASSWGGGGTDTQYF. For the CDR3, the DNA is TGCGCCAGCAGCTGGGGCGGGGGGGGCACAGATACGCAGTATTTT. This sequence joins TRBV5-1 and TRBJ2-3; 9 bases line up with TRBD2. The length of the CDR3 is 15 residues. Trimming cost V 3 bases and J 1 base; bases outside gene matches: 3. Germline-derived CDR1 and CDR2 are SGHRS and YFSETQ.

The rearrangement uses TRBV7-9 and TRBJ2-7; the match to TRBD2 covers 9 bases. The germline V gene has CDR1 SEHNR and CDR2 FQNEAQ (reference sequence). The J segment lost 1 base and the V segment lost 2 bases, leaving 9 bases of the junction unmatched. The CDR3 covers 17 residues. As DNA, the CDR3 is TGTGCCAGCAGCTTACACTCGGGACTAGCAGCTTCCTACGAGCAGTACTTC. This codes for CASSLHSGLAASYEQYF. The full variable domain, with the rest looked up from reference TRBV7-9 and TRBJ2-7, is DTGVSQNPRHKITKRGQNVTFRCDPISEHNRLYWYRQTLGQGPEFLTYFQNEAQLEKSRLLSDRFSAERPKGSFSTLEIQRTEQGDSAMYLCASSLHSGLAASYEQYFGPGTRLTVT.

CDR3 region: CASSPSGTGTYEQYF. CDR3 nucleotide sequence: TGTGCCAGCAGCCCCTCCGGGACAGGAACCTACGAGCAGTACTTC. The chain has TRBV6-5 and TRBJ2-7, with 8 bases fitting TRBD1. The CDR3 covers 15 residues. Germline loops: CDR1 MNHEY, CDR2 SVGAGI. J gave up 2 bases and V 6 bases, and 9 bases lay outside the gene matches.

This sequence joins TRBV6-6 and TRBJ2-7, with a possible D match to TRBD2 (5 bases). Germline V CDR1 and CDR2: MNHNY, SVGAGI (reference sequence). Trimming stripped 3 bases from V and 0 bases from J, with 15 bases between. The CDR3 consists of 16 residues. CDR3 loop: CASSYKRTFSSYEQYF. The CDR3 DNA follows: TGTGCCAGCAGTTATAAAAGGACTTTTAGCTCCTACGAGCAGTACTTC.

This chain joins TRBV19 and TRBJ2-7, with 7 nucleotides matching TRBD1. J gave up 2 bases and V 5 bases, and 6 bases lay outside the gene matches. CDR1 and CDR2 from the germline V gene are LNHDA and SQIVND (reference sequence). The length of the CDR3 is 14 residues. The CDR3 spells CASSPDRRPYEQYF. The DNA for the CDR3 is TGTGCCAGTAGTCCGGACAGGAGGCCCTACGAGCAGTACTTC.